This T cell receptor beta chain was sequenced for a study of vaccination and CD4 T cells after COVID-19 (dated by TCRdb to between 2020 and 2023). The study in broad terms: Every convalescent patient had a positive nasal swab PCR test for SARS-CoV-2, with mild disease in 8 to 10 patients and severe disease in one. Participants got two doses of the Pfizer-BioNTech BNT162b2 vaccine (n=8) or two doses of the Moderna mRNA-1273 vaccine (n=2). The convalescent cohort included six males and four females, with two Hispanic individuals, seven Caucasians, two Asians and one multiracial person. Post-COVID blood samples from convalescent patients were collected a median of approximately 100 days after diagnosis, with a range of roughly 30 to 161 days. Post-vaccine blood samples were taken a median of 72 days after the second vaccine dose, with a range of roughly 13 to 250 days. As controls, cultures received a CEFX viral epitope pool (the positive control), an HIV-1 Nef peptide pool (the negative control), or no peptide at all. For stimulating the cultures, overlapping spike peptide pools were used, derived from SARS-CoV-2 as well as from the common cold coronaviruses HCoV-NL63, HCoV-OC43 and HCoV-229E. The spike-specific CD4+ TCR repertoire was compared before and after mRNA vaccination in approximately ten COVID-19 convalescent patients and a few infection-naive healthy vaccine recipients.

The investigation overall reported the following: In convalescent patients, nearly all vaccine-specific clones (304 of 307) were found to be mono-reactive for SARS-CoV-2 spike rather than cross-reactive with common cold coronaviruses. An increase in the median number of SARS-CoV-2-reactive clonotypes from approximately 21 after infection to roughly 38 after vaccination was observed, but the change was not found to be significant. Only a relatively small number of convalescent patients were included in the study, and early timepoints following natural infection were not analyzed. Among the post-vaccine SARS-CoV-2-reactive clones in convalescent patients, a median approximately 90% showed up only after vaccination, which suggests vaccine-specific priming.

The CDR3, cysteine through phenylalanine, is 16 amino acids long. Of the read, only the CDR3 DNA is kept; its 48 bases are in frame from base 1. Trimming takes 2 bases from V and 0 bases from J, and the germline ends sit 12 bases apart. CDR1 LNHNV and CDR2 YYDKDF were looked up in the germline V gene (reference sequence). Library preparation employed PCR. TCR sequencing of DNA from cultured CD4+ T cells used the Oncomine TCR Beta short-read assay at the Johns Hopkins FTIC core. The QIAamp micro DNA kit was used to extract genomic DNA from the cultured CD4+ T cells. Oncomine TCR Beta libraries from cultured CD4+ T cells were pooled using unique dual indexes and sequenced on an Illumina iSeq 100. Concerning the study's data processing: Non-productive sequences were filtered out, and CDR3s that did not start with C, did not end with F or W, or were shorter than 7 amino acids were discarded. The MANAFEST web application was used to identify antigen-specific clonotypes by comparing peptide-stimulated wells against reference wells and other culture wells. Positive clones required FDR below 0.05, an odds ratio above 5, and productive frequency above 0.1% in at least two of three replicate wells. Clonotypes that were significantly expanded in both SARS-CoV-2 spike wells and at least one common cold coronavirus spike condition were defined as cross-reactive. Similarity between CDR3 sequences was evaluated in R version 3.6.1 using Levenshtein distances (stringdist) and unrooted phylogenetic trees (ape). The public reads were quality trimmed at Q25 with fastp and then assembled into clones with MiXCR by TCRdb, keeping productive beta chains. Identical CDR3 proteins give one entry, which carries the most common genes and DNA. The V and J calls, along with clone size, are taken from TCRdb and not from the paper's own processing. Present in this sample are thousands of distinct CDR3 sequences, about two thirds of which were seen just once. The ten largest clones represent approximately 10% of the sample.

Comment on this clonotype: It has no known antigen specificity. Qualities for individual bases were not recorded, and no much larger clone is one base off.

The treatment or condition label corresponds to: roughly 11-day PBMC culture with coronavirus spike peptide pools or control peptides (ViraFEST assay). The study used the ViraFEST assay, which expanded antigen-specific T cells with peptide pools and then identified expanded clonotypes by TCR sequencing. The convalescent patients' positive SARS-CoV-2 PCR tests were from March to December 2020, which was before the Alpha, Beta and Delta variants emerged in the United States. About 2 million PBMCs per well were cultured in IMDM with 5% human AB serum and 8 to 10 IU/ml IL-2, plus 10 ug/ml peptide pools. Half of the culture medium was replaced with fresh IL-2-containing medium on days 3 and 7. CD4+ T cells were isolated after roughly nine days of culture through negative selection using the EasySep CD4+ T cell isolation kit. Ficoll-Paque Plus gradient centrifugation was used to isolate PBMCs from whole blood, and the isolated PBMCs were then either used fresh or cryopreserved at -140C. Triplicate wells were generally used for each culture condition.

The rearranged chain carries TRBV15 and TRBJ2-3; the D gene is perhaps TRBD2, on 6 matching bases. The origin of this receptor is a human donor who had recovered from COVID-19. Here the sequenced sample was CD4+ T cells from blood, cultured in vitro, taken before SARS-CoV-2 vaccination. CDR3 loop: CATSRRAGTSTDTQYF. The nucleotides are TGTGCCACCAGCAGAAGGGCGGGAACTAGCACAGATACGCAGTATTTT.